These 28 T cell receptor beta chains came from one sample sequenced in a study of graft-versus-host responses after intestinal transplantation. Data came from immunoSEQ multiplex PCR; TCRdb stores just in-frame clones and leaves some out. The data contain some 44,000 clones, about 95% of them singletons. Sequences were derived from PBMCs, sampled about 350 days after intestinal transplant. These receptors originate from a human patient who received an intestinal transplant, so some T cells may come from the graft donor.

The CDR3 reads CASSLAVVDGYTF. DNA of the CDR3: TGTGCCAGCAGCTTGGCAGTTGTGGATGGCTACACCTTC. The chain couples TRBV5-6 to TRBJ1-2, with D hard to call. Germline V gene data show CDR1 as SGHDT and CDR2 as YYEEEE. The CDR3 is made up of 13 amino acids. Trimming took 0 bases from V and 6 from J, leaving 9 bases between them.

This clone was recorded once. The V call is TRBV6-1, the J call TRBJ2-3; maybe TRBD1 (6 bases). The V and J ends lost 4 bases and 4 bases respectively, with 12 bases between them. CDR3 length: 14 residues. The germline CDR1 and CDR2 sequences are MNHNS and SASEGT. The CDR3, as DNA: TGTGCCAGCAGTGTACCGGACAGAGCAGATACGCAGTATTTT. Its protein is CASSVPDRADTQYF.

This CDR3 is CASSEHQPQHF. The CDR3, as DNA: TGTGCCAGCAGTGAACATCAGCCCCAGCATTTT. The genes are TRBV25-1 and TRBJ1-5; D is undetermined. The CDR3 sequence is 11 residues long. V lost 2 bases and J 5 bases, leaving 1 base between the germline ends. CDR1 and CDR2 (germline): MGHDK, SYGVNS. Supplemented by reference TRBV25-1 and TRBJ1-5, the full variable domain reads EADIYQTPRYLVIGTGKKITLECSQTMGHDKMYWYQQDPGMELHLIHYSYGVNSTEKGDLSSESTVSRIRTEHFPLTLESARPSHTSQYLCASSEHQPQHFGDGTRLSIL.

The CDR3 nucleotides read TGCGCCAGCAGCCAGGTACCGGGGGAAGATACGCAGTATTTT. This gives the protein CASSQVPGEDTQYF. This chain links TRBV4-1 with TRBJ2-3; the D gene is possibly TRBD2 (6 bases). Germline V CDR1 and CDR2: MGHRA, YSYEKL. The CDR3 length is 14 residues. Between the trimmed V and J ends, which lost 3 bases and 5 bases, there was a span of 12 bases.

This clone appeared once. The DNA for the CDR3 is TGTGCCAGCAGAAAGGAGGCGGGGAACACTGAAGCTTTCTTT. This gives the protein CASRKEAGNTEAFF. J is TRBJ1-1 and V is TRBV6-1; no definite D call. Germline assignment: CDR1 MNHNS and CDR2 SASEGT. The CDR3 loop spans 14 amino acids. V lost 6 bases and J 1 base, leaving 12 bases between the germline ends.

This sequence joins TRBV4-1 and TRBJ1-5; 9 bases map to TRBD1. This CDR3 comprises 18 residues. V was pared by 1 base and J by 2 bases, with 9 bases of the junction left unmatched. The V gene's germline CDR1 is MGHRA and CDR2 YSYEKL. Written as DNA, the CDR3 is TGCGCCAGCAGCCAAGCGGCGACAGGGGGTATCGGCAATCAGCCCCAGCATTTT. Its protein is CASSQAATGGIGNQPQHF.

This clone was found once. The gene calls are TRBV27 and TRBJ1-5, with 7 bases lining up with TRBD1. The CDR3 extends over 21 amino acids. V lost 6 bases to trimming and J lost 1 base; unmatched junction nucleotides: 24. Looked up from germline, CDR1 is MNHEY and CDR2 is SMNVEV (reference sequence). Here the CDR3 DNA reads TGTGCCAGCAGACCACCTTTTACAGGGGTCGGGTTTCAGAGGAGCAATCAGCCCCAGCATTTT. It yields the protein CASRPPFTGVGFQRSNQPQHF.

This chain joins TRBV9 and TRBJ1-3; TRBD1 is a possible D gene (5 bases). Germline-derived CDR1 and CDR2 are SGDLS and YYNGEE. This CDR3 contains 15 residues. The germline V and J ends were trimmed by 0 bases and 1 base, with 8 bases remaining between them. The CDR3 bases are TGTGCCAGCAGCGTAGGAGGGGTATCTGGAAACACCATATATTTT. Translation: CASSVGGVSGNTIYF.

The chain uses TRBV15 and TRBJ1-1, with D unclear. This CDR3 is built from 14 residues. Germline CDR1 reads LNHNV; CDR2 reads YYDKDF (reference sequence). Trimming pared 4 bases from V and 5 bases from J, leaving 14 bases between. The CDR3 protein is CATSNSWGITEAFF. The CDR3 DNA reads as TGTGCCACCAGCAACTCCTGGGGAATTACTGAAGCTTTCTTT. Supplemented by reference TRBV15 and TRBJ1-1, the full variable domain reads DAMVIQNPRYQVTQFGKPVTLSCSQTLNHNVMYWYQQKSSQAPKLLFHYYDKDFNNEADTPDNFQSRRPNTSFCFLDIRSPGLGDTAMYLCATSNSWGITEAFFGQGTRLTVV.

The gene calls are TRBV19 and TRBJ1-2; TRBD1 matches at 7 bases. J gave up 1 base and V 4 bases, and 12 bases lay outside the gene matches. Looked up from germline, CDR1 is LNHDA and CDR2 is SQIVND (reference sequence). The CDR3 runs to 17 residues. The CDR3 DNA sequence: TGTGCCAGTAGTAGACCCGAAGGGACAGTGCGTAACTATGGCTACACCTTC. Its protein product is CASSRPEGTVRNYGYTF.

This chain uses TRBV7-3 with TRBJ2-3; no firm D call. Trimming shortened V by 3 bases and J by 2 bases, and 12 bases separated the two germline ends. Germline CDR1 is SGHTA and CDR2 is FQGTGA. The CDR3 runs to 15 residues. The CDR3 region has the DNA TGTGCCAGCAGCTTCGGAGCTAGTCACACAGATACGCAGTATTTT. Its protein is CASSFGASHTDTQYF. The whole variable domain, remainder taken from reference TRBV7-3 and TRBJ2-3, is GAGVSQTPSNKVTEKGKYVELRCDPISGHTALYWYRQSLGQGPEFLIYFQGTGAADDSGLPNDRFFAVRPEGSVSTLKIQRTERGDSAVYLCASSFGASHTDTQYFGPGTRLTVL.

The gene calls are TRBV6-7 and TRBJ2-3, with D uncertain. TRBV6-7 is labeled an ORF, and its function is uncertain. Trimming took off 4 bases at V and 6 bases at J, with 8 bases between the two ends. The CDR3 covers 12 residues. CDR3 region: CASSSDLDTQYF. The CDR3, as DNA: TGTGCCAGCAGTTCGGATTTGGATACGCAGTATTTT.

This sequence joins TRBV15 and TRBJ2-7; D remains ambiguous. The CDR3 is made up of 15 amino acids. In germline, CDR1 is LNHNV, CDR2 YYDKDF (reference sequence). Trimming cost V 0 bases and J 7 bases, with 16 bases left between them. Here the CDR3 reads CATSREKPRLGEQYF. The CDR3 nucleotides read TGTGCCACCAGCAGAGAAAAGCCCCGCCTTGGGGAGCAGTACTTC. The complete variable domain, with remaining parts taken from reference TRBV15 and TRBJ2-7, reads DAMVIQNPRYQVTQFGKPVTLSCSQTLNHNVMYWYQQKSSQAPKLLFHYYDKDFNNEADTPDNFQSRRPNTSFCFLDIRSPGLGDTAMYLCATSREKPRLGEQYFGPGTRLTVT.

The DNA for the CDR3 is TGTGCCAGCAGCTTAACGAAAGGTCCCGGGGAGCTGTTTTTT. Translated, it gives CASSLTKGPGELFF. The V call is TRBV7-3, the J call TRBJ2-2; D remains ambiguous. The germline gives CDR1 SGHTA, CDR2 FQGTGA. There are 14 residues in the CDR3. The V end lost 0 bases, the J end lost 6 bases, and 8 bases lay between the germline ends.

The CDR3 DNA reads TGTGCCAGCAGTGACTCGGACTACAATGAGCAGTTCTTC. Amino acid sequence: CASSDSDYNEQFF. The chain has TRBV6-4 and TRBJ2-1; no definite D call. The CDR3 loop spans 13 amino acids. Germline CDR1 MRHNA, CDR2 SNTAGT. Trimming removed 0 bases from V and 3 bases from J, with 3 bases in between.

This clone has just one count. The chain recombines TRBV5-5 with TRBJ2-1, with 7 bases that match TRBD1. After removal of 6 bases from V and 0 bases from J, the junction contained 3 bases not matched to a gene. Germline CDR1 and CDR2: SGHKS and YYEKEE (reference sequence). The CDR3 spans 14 residues. The CDR3 sequence is CASNRDSSYNEQFF. CDR3 DNA sequence: TGTGCCAGCAACCGGGACAGCTCCTACAATGAGCAGTTCTTC.

The CDR3 nucleotides read TGTGCCAGCAGTACACCGGGACTAGCCTACAATGAGCAGTTCTTC. Amino acid sequence: CASSTPGLAYNEQFF. The chain links TRBV6-1 to TRBJ2-1; 8 bases are a match to TRBD2. The CDR3 contains 15 residues. With V trimmed by 5 bases and J by 2 bases, 5 bases remained unmatched. Germline CDR1 and CDR2: MNHNS and SASEGT.

The chain combines TRBV6-6 with TRBJ1-1; 9 bases fit TRBD1. Germline V gene data show CDR1 as MNHNY and CDR2 as SVGAGI (reference sequence). Trimming cost V 6 bases and J 4 bases; bases outside gene matches: 6. The CDR3 covers 14 residues. CDR3 amino acids: CASSPTGGSTEAFF. In DNA, the CDR3 is TGTGCCAGCAGCCCGACAGGGGGGAGCACTGAAGCTTTCTTT.

The CDR3 loop reads CASSLIGTTSGRRDTQYF. DNA of the CDR3: TGTGCCAGCAGCTTAATTGGGACGACTAGCGGGAGAAGAGATACGCAGTATTTT. V is TRBV7-9 and J is TRBJ2-3, with 12 positions matching TRBD2. The CDR3 length is 18 residues. Germline V gives CDR1 SEHNR, CDR2 FQNEAQ (reference sequence). V shed 2 bases, J shed 5 bases, and the junction held 11 bases outside the gene matches.

V is TRBV4-1 and J is TRBJ2-5; D not resolved. The J call may be wrong; the DNA end is better matched by TRBJ2-7. Germline CDR1 and CDR2: MGHRA and YSYEKL. There are 14 residues in the CDR3. This chain's CDR3 is CASSFRKTFYEQYF. The CDR3 region has the DNA TGCGCCAGCAGTTTTAGAAAGACCTTCTACGAGCAGTACTTC.

The chain links TRBV19 to TRBJ2-5; TRBD2 matches 13 bases. Germline loops: CDR1 LNHDA, CDR2 SQIVND (reference sequence). The length of the CDR3 is 17 residues. V shed 6 bases and J 2 bases; nucleotides not matched to a gene: 9. The CDR3 reads CASSTLLAGGRQETQYF. DNA for the CDR3: TGTGCCAGTAGCACCCTACTAGCGGGAGGGAGACAAGAGACCCAGTACTTC.

This chain connects TRBV6-5 to TRBJ2-7; TRBD1 might be the D (6 bases). The V and J ends lost 5 bases and 3 bases respectively, with 14 bases between them. Germline V gene sequence: CDR1 MNHEY, CDR2 SVGAGI. The CDR3 loop spans 14 amino acids. The CDR3 protein is CASSGGLDGYEQYF. CDR3 bases: TGTGCCAGCAGTGGGGGCCTAGACGGCTACGAGCAGTACTTC.

This chain links TRBV6-1 with TRBJ1-1, with unresolved D. V dropped 5 bases and J dropped 1 base, with 11 bases sitting between them. CDR3 size: 14 residues. Germline assignment: CDR1 MNHNS and CDR2 SASEGT. DNA for the CDR3: TGTGCCAGCAGTCCGCTATCGGAGAACACTGAAGCTTTCTTT. Translating it yields CASSPLSENTEAFF.

The chain employs TRBV5-1 and TRBJ2-5; no reliable D call. Trimming shortened V by 0 bases and J by 2 bases, and 8 bases separated the two germline ends. The germline V gene has CDR1 SGHRS and CDR2 YFSETQ. This CDR3 has 14 amino acids. The chain's CDR3 is CASSLVGQQETQYF. The CDR3 region has the DNA TGCGCCAGCAGCTTGGTAGGGCAGCAAGAGACCCAGTACTTC. The variable domain in full, completed from reference TRBV5-1 and TRBJ2-5, reads KAGVTQTPRYLIKTRGQQVTLSCSPISGHRSVSWYQQTPGQGLQFLFEYFSETQRNKGNFPGRFSGRQFSNSRSEMNVSTLELGDSALYLCASSLVGQQETQYFGPGTRLLVL.

This chain uses TRBV28 with TRBJ2-6, with no clear D. Germline CDR1 and CDR2: MDHEN and SYDVKM. This CDR3 spans 14 amino acids. Trimming removed 8 bases from V and 1 base from J, with 9 bases in between. CDR3: CASGDKSGANVLTF. For the CDR3, the DNA is TGTGCCAGCGGCGATAAGTCTGGGGCCAACGTCCTGACTTTC.

V is TRBV5-4 and J is TRBJ1-1, with TRBD1 matching over 10 bases. CDR3 length equals 14 residues. Per the germline V gene, CDR1 is SGHNT and CDR2 is YYREEE (reference sequence). V was clipped by 4 bases and J by 5 bases; unmatched bases: 5. CDR3 nucleotide sequence: TGTGCCAGCAGCCAAGGGACAGGGGCTACTGAAGCTTTCTTT. It translates to CASSQGTGATEAFF.

The V call is TRBV5-1, the J call TRBJ2-4; D is perhaps TRBD1 (6 bases). The germline CDR1 and CDR2 sequences are SGHRS and YFSETQ. V lost 4 bases to trimming and J lost 5 bases, with 16 bases between them. This CDR3 spans 15 amino acids. For the CDR3, the DNA is TGCGCCAGCAGCACCGGACAGAATACCGAAAACATTCAGTACTTC. Its protein product is CASSTGQNTENIQYF.

CDR3 region: CASSESSDYLTGELFF. The CDR3 DNA reads as TGCGCCAGCAGTGAGTCCAGTGACTATCTAACCGGGGAGCTGTTTTTT. This chain uses TRBV10-1 with TRBJ2-2; D possibly corresponds to TRBD2 (5 bases). The CDR3 loop spans 16 amino acids. V was shortened by 0 bases and J by 5 bases, with 13 bases between the two germline ends. The V gene's germline CDR1 is WNHNN and CDR2 SYGVQD (reference sequence).